This T cell receptor beta chain appears in the sequencing data of a study of cytomegalovirus exposure and HLA in healthy donors. About the study: Roughly 85 million unique TCRs from HLA-typed donors were held in an early release of data. General study findings and limits: Among the CMV-associated chains, three were confirmed in vitro as specific for CMV antigens. Later on, an analysis showed TCR association rates differing by HLA locus, with DRB1 the most and HLA-C the fewest.

Primers for the PCR totalled 60 Vbeta and 13 Jbeta. TCRdb's table, derived via immunoSEQ multiplex PCR, lists solely in-frame clones and lacks some. The sample shows about 90,000 clones, roughly 60% of them seen only once. Germline CDR1 and CDR2: MDHEN and SYDVKM. V was clipped by 1 base and J by 0 bases, with 7 bases between them. The CDR3 has 16 residues. In regard to this clone: As yet, its antigen is unknown.

The study sampled nominally healthy donors, though unrecorded immune exposures were likely. Sample: PBMCs. The receptor comes from a woman between 25 and 40 years old in good health and CMV-seropositive. The chain is built from TRBV28 and TRBJ2-6; unclear D gene. CDR3 protein: CASSLYRTSGANVLTF. CDR3 bases: TGTGCCAGCAGTTTATACAGAACCTCTGGGGCCAACGTCCTGACTTTC.